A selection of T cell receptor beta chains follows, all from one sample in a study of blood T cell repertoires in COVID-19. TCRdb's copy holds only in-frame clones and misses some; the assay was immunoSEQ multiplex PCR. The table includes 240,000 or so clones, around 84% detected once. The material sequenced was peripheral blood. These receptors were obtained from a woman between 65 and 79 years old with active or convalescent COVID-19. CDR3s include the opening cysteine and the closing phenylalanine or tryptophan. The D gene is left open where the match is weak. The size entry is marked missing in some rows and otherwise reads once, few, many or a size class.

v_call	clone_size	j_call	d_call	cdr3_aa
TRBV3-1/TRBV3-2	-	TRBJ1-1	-	CASSQAGRTMNTEAFF
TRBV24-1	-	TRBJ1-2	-	CATSDPTGYAPGYTF
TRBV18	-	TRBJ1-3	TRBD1	CASSPPWGTGAGNTIYF
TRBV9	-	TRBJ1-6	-	CASTVGSGLGGPLHF
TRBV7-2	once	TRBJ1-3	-	CASSLGGHSGNTIYF
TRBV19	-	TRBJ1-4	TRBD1	CASGQDQGVNEKLFF
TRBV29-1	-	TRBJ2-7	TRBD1	CSVTGNNYEQYF
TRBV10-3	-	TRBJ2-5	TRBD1	CAISAPRDRESETQYF
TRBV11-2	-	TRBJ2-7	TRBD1	CASSGTGPTYEQYF
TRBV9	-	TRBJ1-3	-	CASSVASQGGNTIYF
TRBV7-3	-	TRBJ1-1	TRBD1	CASREGARTEAFF